The clone carrying this T cell receptor beta chain has more than one count but fewer than ten. The CDR3 runs to 14 residues. Germline CDR1 SGHTA, CDR2 FQGNSA. Between the trimmed V and J ends, which lost 6 bases and 1 base, there was a span of 11 bases. These data originate in a study of blood T cell repertoires in COVID-19. In the original processing: Reference gene primer amplification yielded estimated nucleated cell counts. The repertoire was sequenced with immunoSEQ multiplex PCR; TCRdb's copy has only in-frame clones and lacks some. The DNA gave D and trimming, while V, J and clone size come from that table. The sample has roughly 100,000 clones; less than 90% are singletons.

The clonotype was recovered from a man aged 50 to 59 with acute or convalescent COVID-19. Specimen: peripheral blood. The chain recombines TRBV7-2 with TRBJ2-3, with D maybe TRBD1 (5 bases). The CDR3 reads CASRPLGGTDTQYF. Here the CDR3 DNA reads TGTGCCAGCAGACCCCTAGGGGGCACAGATACGCAGTATTTT. Based on the CDR3 plus reference TRBV7-2 and TRBJ2-3, the full variable domain is GAGVSQSPSNKVTEKGKDVELRCDPISGHTALYWYRQSLGQGLEFLIYFQGNSAPDKSGLPSDRFSAERTGGSVSTLTIQRTQQEDSAVYLCASRPLGGTDTQYFGPGTRLTVL.